The sequence of this TCR beta chain was determined in a study of CD8 T cells in ankylosing spondylitis. This clonotype was counted a few times. Trimming took 0 bases from V and 2 from J, leaving 14 bases between them. The CDR3 has 16 amino acids. Germline V gene data show CDR1 as MNHEY and CDR2 as SVGAGI. Scientists made TCR beta libraries using quantitative 5'-RACE with molecular barcodes. TCRdb analysed the 5' RACE reads with MiXCR anew, one entry per CDR3 protein. The sample has around 250,000 distinct CDR3 sequences, roughly a third seen once. The sample comprised blood, either unsorted or a sorted T cell fraction (not recorded which). The genes are TRBV6-5 and TRBJ2-7; no definite D call. This TCR came from a male donor with ankylosing spondylitis or in good health (not recorded which). CDR3 coding DNA: TGTGCCAGCAGTTACTCGGTCCAGAGACCTACCTACGAGCAGTACTTC. Its protein product is CASSYSVQRPTYEQYF.